This record concerns one TCR beta chain sequence. The target antigen is unknown. The data were obtained in a study of early T cells in non-severe SARS-CoV-2 infection. TCRdb recomputed calls from the 5' RACE reads with MiXCR, one row per CDR3 protein. Of tens of thousands of distinct CDR3 sequences in the sample, 10% were seen once. The V end lost 4 bases, the J end lost 9 bases, and 10 bases lay between the germline ends. The CDR3 consists of 11 residues. Germline values: CDR1 SGHRS, CDR2 YFSETQ. Study-wide results and caveats: Missing private and CD4 specificities, VDJdb matching favored anti-spike CD8 responses.

V gene TRBV5-1 combines with J gene TRBJ2-5, with D perhaps TRBD2 (5 bases). The sequence was obtained from an adult who was a healthcare worker with PCR-confirmed SARS-CoV-2 infection or an uninfected control (not recorded which). Sequencing used whole blood, obtained at baseline. The CDR3 sequence is CASSLEGAQYF. The CDR3 bases are TGCGCCAGCAGCCTTGAGGGTGCCCAGTACTTC.